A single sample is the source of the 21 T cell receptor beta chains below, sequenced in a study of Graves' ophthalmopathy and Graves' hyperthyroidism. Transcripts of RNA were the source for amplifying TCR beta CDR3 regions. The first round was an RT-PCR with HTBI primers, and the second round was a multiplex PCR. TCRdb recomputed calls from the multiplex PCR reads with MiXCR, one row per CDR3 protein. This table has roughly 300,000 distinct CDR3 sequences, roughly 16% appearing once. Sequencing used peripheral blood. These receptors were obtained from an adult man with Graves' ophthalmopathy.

The CDR3 spells CASSVDRDRSSYNSPLHF. In DNA, the CDR3 is TGTGCCAGCAGCGTAGATCGCGACAGGAGCTCCTATAATTCACCCCTCCACTTT. The V gene is TRBV9, the J gene TRBJ1-6; D perhaps matches TRBD1 (6 bases). The germline CDR1 and CDR2 sequences are SGDLS and YYNGEE. The CDR3 spans 18 residues. The germline V and J ends were trimmed by 0 bases and 0 bases, with 13 bases remaining between them.

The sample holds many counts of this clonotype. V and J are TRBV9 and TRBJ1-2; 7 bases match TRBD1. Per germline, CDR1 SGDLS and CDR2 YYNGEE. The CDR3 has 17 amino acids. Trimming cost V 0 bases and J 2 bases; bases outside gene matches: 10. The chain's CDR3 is CASSVDPPGTDNYGYTF. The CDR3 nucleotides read TGTGCCAGCAGCGTAGATCCACCGGGGACAGACAACTATGGCTACACCTTC.

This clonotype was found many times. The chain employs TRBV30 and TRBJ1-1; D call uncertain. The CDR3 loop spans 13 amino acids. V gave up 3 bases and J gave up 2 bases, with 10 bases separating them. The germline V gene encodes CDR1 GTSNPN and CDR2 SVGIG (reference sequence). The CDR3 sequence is CAWRMRGNTEAFF. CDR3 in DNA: TGTGCCTGGAGGATGCGGGGAAACACTGAAGCTTTCTTT. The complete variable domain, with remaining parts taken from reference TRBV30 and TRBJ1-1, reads SQTIHQWPATLVQPVGSPLSLECTVEGTSNPNLYWYRQAAGRGLQLLFYSVGIGQISSEVPQNLSASRPQDRQFILSSKKLLLSDSGFYLCAWRMRGNTEAFFGQGTRLTVV.

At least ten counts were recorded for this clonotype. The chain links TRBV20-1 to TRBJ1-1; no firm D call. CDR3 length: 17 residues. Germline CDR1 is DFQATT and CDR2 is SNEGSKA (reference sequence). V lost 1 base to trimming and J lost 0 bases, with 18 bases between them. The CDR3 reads CSARALRTLQLNTEAFF. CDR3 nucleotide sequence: TGCAGTGCTAGAGCTCTCAGGACCCTACAGCTGAACACTGAAGCTTTCTTT.

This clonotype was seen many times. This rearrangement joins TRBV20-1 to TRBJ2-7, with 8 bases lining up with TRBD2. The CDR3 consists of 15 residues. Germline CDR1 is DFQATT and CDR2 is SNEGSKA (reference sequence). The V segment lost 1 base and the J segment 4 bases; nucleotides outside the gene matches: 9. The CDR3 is CSARGRAGESYEQYF. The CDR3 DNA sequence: TGCAGTGCTAGAGGTCGAGCGGGAGAGAGTTACGAGCAGTACTTC.

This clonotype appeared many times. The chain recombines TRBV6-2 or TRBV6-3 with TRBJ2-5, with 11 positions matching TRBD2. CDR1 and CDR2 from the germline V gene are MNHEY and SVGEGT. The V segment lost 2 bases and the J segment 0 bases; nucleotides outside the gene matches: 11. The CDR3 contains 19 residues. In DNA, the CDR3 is TGTGCCAGCAGTTACGTAGGTCTAGCGGGAGGACTGTACCAAGAGACCCAGTACTTC. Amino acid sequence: CASSYVGLAGGLYQETQYF.

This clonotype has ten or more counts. The CDR3 here is CASTRSTVEHEQYF. In nucleotides, the CDR3 is TGTGCCAGCACCCGCTCTACAGTGGAGCACGAGCAGTACTTC. The chain carries TRBV6-5 and TRBJ2-7, with unresolved D. The V and J ends lost 7 bases and 5 bases respectively, with 18 bases between them. Germline V gives CDR1 MNHEY, CDR2 SVGAGI. The CDR3 is made up of 14 amino acids.

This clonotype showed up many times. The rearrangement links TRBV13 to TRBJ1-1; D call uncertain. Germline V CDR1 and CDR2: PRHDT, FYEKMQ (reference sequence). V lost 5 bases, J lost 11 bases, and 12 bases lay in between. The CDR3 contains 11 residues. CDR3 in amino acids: CASSLPVGAFF. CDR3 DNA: TGTGCCAGCAGCCTCCCGGTTGGGGCTTTCTTT.

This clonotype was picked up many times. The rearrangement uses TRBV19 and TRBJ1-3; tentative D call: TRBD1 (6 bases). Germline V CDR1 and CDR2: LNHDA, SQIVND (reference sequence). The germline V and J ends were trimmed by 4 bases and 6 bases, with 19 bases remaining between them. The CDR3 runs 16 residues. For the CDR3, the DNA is TGTGCCAGTAGTAATTCCGGGACACGTGTTTCAAACACCATATATTTT. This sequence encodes CASSNSGTRVSNTIYF. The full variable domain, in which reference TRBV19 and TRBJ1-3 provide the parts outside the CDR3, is DGGITQSPKYLFRKEGQNVTLSCEQNLNHDAMYWYRQDPGQGLRLIYYSQIVNDFQKGDIAEGYSVSREKKESFPLTVTSAQKNPTAFYLCASSNSGTRVSNTIYFGEGSWLTVV.

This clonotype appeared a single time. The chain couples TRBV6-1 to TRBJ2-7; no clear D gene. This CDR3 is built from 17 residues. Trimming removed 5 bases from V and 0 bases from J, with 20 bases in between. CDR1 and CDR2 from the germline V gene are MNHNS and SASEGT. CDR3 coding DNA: TGTGCCAGCAGTCCAGGCTTTCTGGCTTCTTCCTCCTACGAGCAGTACTTC. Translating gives CASSPGFLASSSYEQYF.

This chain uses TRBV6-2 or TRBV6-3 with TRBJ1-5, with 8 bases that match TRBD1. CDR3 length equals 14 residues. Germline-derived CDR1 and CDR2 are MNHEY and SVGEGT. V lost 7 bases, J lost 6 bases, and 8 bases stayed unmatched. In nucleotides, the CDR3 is TGTGCCAGCAACGGACAGGGCGGATTTCAGCCCCAGCATTTT. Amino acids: CASNGQGGFQPQHF.

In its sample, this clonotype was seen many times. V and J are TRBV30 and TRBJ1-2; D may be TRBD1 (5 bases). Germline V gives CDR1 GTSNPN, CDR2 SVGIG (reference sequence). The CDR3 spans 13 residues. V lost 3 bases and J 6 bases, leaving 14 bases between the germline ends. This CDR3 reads CAWRGHPRDGYTF. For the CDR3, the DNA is TGTGCCTGGAGGGGGCACCCGAGGGATGGCTACACCTTC.

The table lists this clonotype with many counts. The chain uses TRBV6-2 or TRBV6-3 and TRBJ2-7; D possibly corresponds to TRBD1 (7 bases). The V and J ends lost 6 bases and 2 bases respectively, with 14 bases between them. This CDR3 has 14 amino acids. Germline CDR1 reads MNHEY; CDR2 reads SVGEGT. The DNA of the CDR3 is TGTGCCAGCAGACGGGCGGGACAGACCTACGAGCAGTACTTC. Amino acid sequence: CASRRAGQTYEQYF.

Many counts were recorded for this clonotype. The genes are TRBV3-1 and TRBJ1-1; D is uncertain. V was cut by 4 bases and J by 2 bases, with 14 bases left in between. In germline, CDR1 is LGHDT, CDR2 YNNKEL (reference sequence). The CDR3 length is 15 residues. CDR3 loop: CASSPTLLGNTEAFF. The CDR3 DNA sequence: TGTGCCAGCAGCCCCACCCTTTTAGGAAACACTGAAGCTTTCTTT.

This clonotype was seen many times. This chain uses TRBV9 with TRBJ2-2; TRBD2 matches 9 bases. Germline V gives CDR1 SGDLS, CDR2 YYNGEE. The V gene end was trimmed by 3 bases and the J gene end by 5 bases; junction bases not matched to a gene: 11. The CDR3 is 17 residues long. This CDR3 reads CASSANPSGGYTGELFF. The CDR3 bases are TGTGCCAGCAGCGCCAACCCCAGCGGGGGGTATACCGGGGAGCTGTTTTTT.

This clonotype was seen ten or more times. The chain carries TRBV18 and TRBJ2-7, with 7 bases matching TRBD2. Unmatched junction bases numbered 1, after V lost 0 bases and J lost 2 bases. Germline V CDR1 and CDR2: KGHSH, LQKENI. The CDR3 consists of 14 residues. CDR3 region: CASSPPGGTYEQYF. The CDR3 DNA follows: TGTGCCAGCTCACCACCGGGGGGGACCTACGAGCAGTACTTC.

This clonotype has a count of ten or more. The CDR3 reads CASSQPSTVGYTF. CDR3 coding DNA: TGTGCCAGCAGCCAACCCTCGACAGTCGGCTACACCTTC. The chain combines TRBV7-9 with TRBJ1-2; D is possibly TRBD1 (5 bases). With 5 bases removed from V and 8 bases from J, the gap between germline ends came to 15 bases. CDR3 length equals 13 residues. Per the germline V gene, CDR1 is SEHNR and CDR2 is FQNEAQ (reference sequence). Complete variable domain (other parts from reference TRBV7-9 and TRBJ1-2): DTGVSQNPRHKITKRGQNVTFRCDPISEHNRLYWYRQTLGQGPEFLTYFQNEAQLEKSRLLSDRFSAERPKGSFSTLEIQRTEQGDSAMYLCASSQPSTVGYTFGSGTRLTVV.

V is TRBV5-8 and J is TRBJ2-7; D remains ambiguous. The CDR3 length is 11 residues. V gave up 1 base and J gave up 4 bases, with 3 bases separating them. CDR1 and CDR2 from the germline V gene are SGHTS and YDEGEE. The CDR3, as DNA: TGTGCCAGCAGCTTGATGTACGAGCAGTACTTC. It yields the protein CASSLMYEQYF. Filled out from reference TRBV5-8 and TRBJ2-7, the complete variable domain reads EAGVTQSPTHLIKTRGQQATLRCSPISGHTSVYWYQQALGLGLQFLLWYDEGEERNRGNFPPRFSGRQFPNYSSELNVNALELEDSALYLCASSLMYEQYFGPGTRLTVT.

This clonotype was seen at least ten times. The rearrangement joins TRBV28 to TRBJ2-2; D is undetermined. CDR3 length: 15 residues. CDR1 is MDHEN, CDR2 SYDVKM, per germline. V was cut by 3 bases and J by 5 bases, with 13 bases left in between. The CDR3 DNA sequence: TGTGCCAGCAGTTTTCTGCGCCCTACGACCGGGGAGCTGTTTTTT. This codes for CASSFLRPTTGELFF.

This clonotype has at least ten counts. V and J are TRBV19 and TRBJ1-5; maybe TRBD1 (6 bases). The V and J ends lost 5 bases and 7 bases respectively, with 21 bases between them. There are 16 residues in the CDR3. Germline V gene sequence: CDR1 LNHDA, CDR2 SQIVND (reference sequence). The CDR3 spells CASSSHRARAEQPQHF. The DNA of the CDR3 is TGTGCCAGTAGTTCACACAGGGCCAGGGCGGAGCAGCCCCAGCATTTT.

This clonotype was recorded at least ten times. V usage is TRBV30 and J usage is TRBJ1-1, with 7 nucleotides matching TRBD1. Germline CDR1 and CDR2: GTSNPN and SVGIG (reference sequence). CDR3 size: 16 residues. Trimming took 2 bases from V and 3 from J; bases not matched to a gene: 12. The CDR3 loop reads CAWSLPRPGGYTEAFF. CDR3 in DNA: TGTGCCTGGAGTCTTCCCAGACCAGGGGGGTACACTGAAGCTTTCTTT.